This TCR beta chain was observed in a study of blood T cell repertoires in COVID-19 (TCRdb year 2020). Background on the whole study: Samples covering the acute and convalescent phases of COVID-19 were provided by collaborators in the United States, Italy and Spain. The samples were drawn from the first 160 participants of the ongoing ImmuneRACE study and from 950 to 1,500 subjects provided by 6 global collaborators. The prospective study material was composed of cDNA or gDNA derived from T cells, B-cell-depleted T cells, or PBMCs. Where available, HLA class I and class II types were taken from metadata supplied by the sample provider and were not determined by assay-based typing. Sample metadata almost always included a de-identified subject ID, COVID-19 status, age in years and sex. Deeply sampled blood TCRbeta repertoires from subjects exposed to, actively infected with, or recovered from COVID-19 were included in the dataset. The repertoires were made available in a free public database intended to serve as a resource for research on the immune response to SARS-CoV-2.

Collaborating institutions collected whole blood in K2EDTA tubes following their own protocols. For TCRbeta analysis, collaborators shipped samples in one of three forms: frozen whole blood, isolated PBMCs, or DNA extracted from either of those sample types. The immunoSEQ Assay, a bias-controlled multiplex PCR, was used to amplify TCRbeta CDR3 regions from genomic DNA. As for the original processing: Within the assay, amplification of reference gene primers was used to estimate how many nucleated cells each sample contained. Sequence reads were collapsed and filtered to measure the absolute abundance of every unique TCRbeta CDR3 rearrangement. For each sample, productive Simpson clonality was calculated as the square root of Simpson's diversity index across productive rearrangements. The source is immuneACCESS, and TCRdb retained only in-frame sequences with V and J called. Part of the clones is not carried over; for the studies checked, unresolved V genes explain less than half of this, and the remainder is unexplained. The V and J calls and the clone size are those of that table, but D and trimming were determined from the DNA. This sample lists about 250,000 clones; roughly 85% were detected once. The top ten clonotypes cover 5.1% of the sample.

Note on this clone: This receptor's antigen is unknown. One base away there is no much larger clone; base qualities are not given.

General study outcomes and caveats: The amount of clinical and demographic metadata varied by source and participant and was provided uncurated.

CDR3 length: 13 amino acids, cysteine to phenylalanine. The entry retains the CDR3 DNA only, 39 bases that are in frame from base 1. V and J lose 8 bases and 5 bases, and a span of 16 bases separates them. The clonotype comes from a man in his fifties or sixties with active or convalescent COVID-19. Sequencing was carried out using peripheral blood. The chain couples TRBV12-3 or TRBV12-4 to TRBJ2-7, with a tentative D gene TRBD2 over 6 matching bases. CDR3 reads: CASARSGGNEQYF. The DNA sequence follows: TGTGCCAGCGCCCGGAGTGGGGGGAACGAGCAGTACTTC.